This TCR beta chain appears in the sequencing data of a study of beta chain features in type 1 diabetes. The overall study: The patient and healthy donor groups were comparable for age, gender and cell yields. Findings of the study overall: Patients and controls would be equally affected if PCR favored shorter templates. Cells expressing TCR highly could be over-represented by cDNA sequencing. People with Type 1 diabetes carried modestly yet significantly shorter TCRB CDR3s in all four CD4+ subsets.

Per germline, CDR1 KGHSH and CDR2 LQKENI. The CDR3 has 14 residues. V lost 3 bases, J lost 4 bases, and 12 bases lay in between. The single heparinised draw taken from each donor contained about 100 mL of blood on average. Points on this clone: The antigen remains unidentified.

Isolated RNA was reverse transcribed in full, so expressed TCRB transcripts were sequenced. Clones were sequenced by immunoSEQ multiplex PCR, and TCRdb holds only the in-frame ones, with some missing. The table has approximately 20,000 clones, roughly 56% seen once. Specimen: stem cell memory CD4+ T cells from blood. This clonotype was obtained from a man between 18 and 29 years old with type 1 diabetes. V is TRBV18 and J is TRBJ1-1; tentatively, D is TRBD1 (5 bases). CDR3: CASSPGGESTEAFF. CDR3 nucleotides: TGTGCCAGCTCACCCGGGGGGGAAAGCACTGAAGCTTTCTTT. Together with reference TRBV18 and TRBJ1-1, the CDR3 gives the full variable domain: NAGVMQNPRHLVRRRGQEARLRCSPMKGHSHVYWYRQLPEEGLKFMVYLQKENIIDESGMPKERFSAEFPKEGPSILRIQQVVRGDSAAYFCASSPGGESTEAFFGQGTRLTVV.